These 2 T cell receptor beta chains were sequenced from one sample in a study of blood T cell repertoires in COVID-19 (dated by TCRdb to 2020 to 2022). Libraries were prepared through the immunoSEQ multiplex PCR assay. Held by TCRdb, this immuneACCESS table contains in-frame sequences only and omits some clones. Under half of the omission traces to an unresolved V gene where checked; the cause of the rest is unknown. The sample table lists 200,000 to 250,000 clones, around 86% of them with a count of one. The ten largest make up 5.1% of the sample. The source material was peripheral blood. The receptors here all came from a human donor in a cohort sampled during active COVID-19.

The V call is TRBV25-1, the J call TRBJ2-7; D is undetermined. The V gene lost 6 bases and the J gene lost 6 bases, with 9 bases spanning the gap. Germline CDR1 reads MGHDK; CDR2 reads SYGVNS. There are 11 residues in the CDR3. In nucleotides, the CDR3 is TGTGCCAGCAGAGATTGCGGCGAGCAGTACTTC. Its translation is CASRDCGEQYF.

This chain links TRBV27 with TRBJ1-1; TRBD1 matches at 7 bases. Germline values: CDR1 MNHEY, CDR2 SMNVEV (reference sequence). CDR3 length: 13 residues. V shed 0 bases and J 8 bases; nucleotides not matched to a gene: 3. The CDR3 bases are TGTGCCAGCAGTTTATCGATAGGGGGCGAAGCTTTCTTT. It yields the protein CASSLSIGGEAFF.